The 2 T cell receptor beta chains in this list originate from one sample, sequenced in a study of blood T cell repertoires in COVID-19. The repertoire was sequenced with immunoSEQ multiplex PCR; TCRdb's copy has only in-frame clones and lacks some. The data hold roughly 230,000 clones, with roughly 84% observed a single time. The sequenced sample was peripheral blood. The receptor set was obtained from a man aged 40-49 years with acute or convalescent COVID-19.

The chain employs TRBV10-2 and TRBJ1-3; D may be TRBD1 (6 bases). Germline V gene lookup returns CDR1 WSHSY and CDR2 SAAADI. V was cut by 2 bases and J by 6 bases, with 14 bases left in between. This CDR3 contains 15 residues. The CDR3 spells CASSEGSGGPNTIYF. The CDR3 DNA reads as TGCGCCAGCAGTGAGGGGAGCGGGGGGCCAAACACCATATATTTT.

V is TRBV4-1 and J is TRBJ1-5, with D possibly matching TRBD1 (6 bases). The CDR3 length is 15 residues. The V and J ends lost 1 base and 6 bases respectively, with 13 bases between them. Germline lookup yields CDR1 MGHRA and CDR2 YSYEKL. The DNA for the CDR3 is TGCGCCAGCAGCCAAGTGGTGGGGGCTGGTCAGCCCCAGCATTTT. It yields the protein CASSQVVGAGQPQHF.